This T cell receptor (beta chain) was identified in a study of ipilimumab plus nivolumab after autologous stem cell transplantation. Study information: A median of 8 nivolumab and a few ipilimumab doses were given.

The protocol was immunoSEQ multiplex PCR, while the TCRdb copy is restricted to in-frame clones and leaves out a portion. Among tens of thousands of clones listed, nearly 75% were seen once. V lost 0 bases and J lost 7; bases outside the gene matches: 5. Germline V gene sequence: CDR1 SGHRS, CDR2 YFSETQ. This CDR3 contains 16 residues. This chain joins TRBV5-1 and TRBJ2-1; TRBD2 aligns across 12 bases. The source is a male donor with diffuse large B-cell lymphoma. Sequencing was performed on PBMCs, taken in a trial of ipilimumab plus nivolumab as post-transplant consolidation. The CDR3 nucleotides are TGCGCCAGCAGCTTGGCCGGGACTAGCGGGTTTAATGAGCAGTTCTTC. It codes for CASSLAGTSGFNEQFF.